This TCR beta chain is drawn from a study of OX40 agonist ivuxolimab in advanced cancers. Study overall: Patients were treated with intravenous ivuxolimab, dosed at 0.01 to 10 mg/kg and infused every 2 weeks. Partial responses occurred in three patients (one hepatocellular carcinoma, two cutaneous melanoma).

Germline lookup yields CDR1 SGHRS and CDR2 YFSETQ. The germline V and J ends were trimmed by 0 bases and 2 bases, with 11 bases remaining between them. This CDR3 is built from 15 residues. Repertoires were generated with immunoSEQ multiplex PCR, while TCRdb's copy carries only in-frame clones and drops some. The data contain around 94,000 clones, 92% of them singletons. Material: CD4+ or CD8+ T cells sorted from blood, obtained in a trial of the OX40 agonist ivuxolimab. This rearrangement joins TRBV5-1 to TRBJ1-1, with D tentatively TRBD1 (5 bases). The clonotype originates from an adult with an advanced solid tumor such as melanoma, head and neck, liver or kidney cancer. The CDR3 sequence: CASSLVRGRNTEAFF. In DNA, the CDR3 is TGCGCCAGCAGCTTGGTGAGGGGTCGAAACACTGAAGCTTTCTTT.